One and the same sample provided the 18 T cell receptor beta chains below, sequenced in a study of shared clonotypes between healthy human individuals. CD8 cells regarded as naive lacked CD45RO, were positively chosen for CCR7, and omitted terminally differentiated effector memory CD45RA+ cells. Sequencing used immunoSEQ multiplex PCR; TCRdb keeps in-frame clones, though not all of them. The table has some 2 million clones, over 85% seen once. Sequencing input: naive CD8+ T cells sorted from blood. The receptor set was obtained from a man aged 18 to 35 in good health.

The chain employs TRBV5-4 and TRBJ2-3; perhaps TRBD2 as D (5 bases). The CDR3 totals 14 residues. Germline-derived CDR1 and CDR2 are SGHNT and YYREEE (reference sequence). V was shortened by 2 bases and J by 6 bases, with 13 bases between the two germline ends. The CDR3 DNA reads TGTGCCAGCAGCTTCTTTTCGGGCGGGGATACGCAGTATTTT. Translating it yields CASSFFSGGDTQYF.

This rearrangement joins TRBV27 to TRBJ2-2, with D tentatively TRBD2 (5 bases). CDR1 is MNHEY, CDR2 SMNVEV, per germline (reference sequence). The V and J ends lost 5 bases and 2 bases respectively, with 18 bases between them. The CDR3 is 17 residues long. The CDR3 DNA reads TGTGCCAGCAGTCCTCCCCATGTGGGAGTTAACACCGGGGAGCTGTTTTTT. Protein product: CASSPPHVGVNTGELFF.

The chain uses TRBV28 and TRBJ2-3; 9 nucleotides line up with TRBD2. Per germline, CDR1 MDHEN and CDR2 SYDVKM. Losses at the gene ends were 8 bases for V and 3 bases for J; bases not matched to a gene: 15. The CDR3 is made up of 17 amino acids. CDR3 bases: TGTGCCAGCGGCCCGGTTTGGGAAGCGGGAGGTACAGATACGCAGTATTTT. Translation gives CASGPVWEAGGTDTQYF.

This clone appeared once. The genes are TRBV4-1 and TRBJ2-2, with 9 bases aligning to TRBD1. In germline, CDR1 is MGHRA, CDR2 YSYEKL. V was clipped by 5 bases and J by 7 bases; unmatched bases: 8. This CDR3 region has 15 residues. The CDR3 sequence: CASSGQGWDVGELFF. DNA for the CDR3: TGCGCCAGCAGCGGACAGGGGTGGGATGTCGGGGAGCTGTTTTTT.

The gene calls are TRBV4-1 and TRBJ2-2; 14 nucleotides align to TRBD2. V lost 3 bases to trimming and J lost 0 bases; unmatched junction nucleotides: 3. The CDR3 consists of 18 residues. CDR1 is MGHRA, CDR2 YSYEKL, per germline. The CDR3: CASSQGLAGESNTGELFF. The CDR3, as DNA: TGCGCCAGCAGCCAGGGACTAGCGGGGGAGTCGAACACCGGGGAGCTGTTTTTT.

The chain recombines TRBV2 with TRBJ1-4, with D possibly matching TRBD1 (6 bases). The CDR3 covers 16 residues. Germline CDR1 SNHLY, CDR2 FYNNEI. V lost 5 bases, J lost 4 bases, and 17 bases lay in between. This CDR3 reads CASSQMMDSRNEKLFF. Written as DNA, the CDR3 is TGTGCCAGCAGTCAGATGATGGACAGCCGTAATGAAAAACTGTTTTTT.

The rearrangement uses TRBV5-1 and TRBJ2-3; D perhaps matches TRBD2 (6 bases). The ends were cut back, 4 bases at V and 1 base at J, with 13 bases in the middle. Germline CDR1 SGHRS, CDR2 YFSETQ. This CDR3 has 15 residues. DNA for the CDR3: TGCGCCAGCAGCCCCCCGGGCGGGGGCACAGATACGCAGTATTTT. Protein sequence: CASSPPGGGTDTQYF. The full variable domain, with the rest looked up from reference TRBV5-1 and TRBJ2-3, is KAGVTQTPRYLIKTRGQQVTLSCSPISGHRSVSWYQQTPGQGLQFLFEYFSETQRNKGNFPGRFSGRQFSNSRSEMNVSTLELGDSALYLCASSPPGGGTDTQYFGPGTRLTVL.

The chain is built from TRBV7-9 and TRBJ1-1, with 10 bases identical to TRBD1. The junction had 8 bases not matched to a gene; V was cut back by 4 bases and J by 3 bases. Germline V lookup: CDR1 SEHNR, CDR2 FQNEAQ (reference sequence). CDR3 length: 16 residues. In DNA, the CDR3 is TGTGCCAGCAGCTCCGGGACAGGGGTTCCGGACACTGAAGCTTTCTTT. It specifies CASSSGTGVPDTEAFF.

The chain links TRBV27 to TRBJ2-5, with D uncertain. The germline V and J ends were trimmed by 6 bases and 0 bases, with 8 bases remaining between them. From germline, CDR1 is MNHEY and CDR2 SMNVEV (reference sequence). CDR3 size: 13 residues. CDR3 region: CASRRTYQETQYF. CDR3 DNA: TGTGCCAGCAGACGGACCTACCAAGAGACCCAGTACTTC.

The genes are TRBV27 and TRBJ2-2; D gene uncertain. The germline V gene has CDR1 MNHEY and CDR2 SMNVEV (reference sequence). The CDR3 is 12 amino acids. The V gene lost 2 bases and the J gene lost 6 bases, with 4 bases spanning the gap. The DNA for the CDR3 is TGTGCCAGCAGTTTAGGCCCCGGGGAGCTGTTTTTT. Amino acids: CASSLGPGELFF.

The chain recombines TRBV11-2 with TRBJ2-3; no definite D call. This CDR3 comprises 13 residues. V was cut by 7 bases and J by 0 bases, with 8 bases left in between. The V gene's germline CDR1 is SGHAT and CDR2 FQNNGV. CDR3 sequence reads: CASTGLSTDTQYF. CDR3 in DNA: TGTGCCAGCACCGGATTAAGCACAGATACGCAGTATTTT.

The genes are TRBV19 and TRBJ1-1; D perhaps matches TRBD1 (5 bases). The CDR3 sequence is 15 residues long. Per germline, CDR1 LNHDA and CDR2 SQIVND (reference sequence). V gave up 2 bases and J gave up 3 bases, with 13 bases separating them. CDR3 DNA sequence: TGTGCCAGTAGTATAAACGCAGTGGGGGACACTGAAGCTTTCTTT. It encodes CASSINAVGDTEAFF.

The chain carries TRBV2 and TRBJ2-3; 10 bases match TRBD1. The CDR3 has 19 amino acids. The V and J ends lost 7 bases and 3 bases, in that order; junction bases with no gene match: 19. Germline loops: CDR1 SNHLY, CDR2 FYNNEI. The CDR3 bases are TGTGCCAGCATGACCCCCCTCTTAGACAGGGGGCCTGGAACAGATACGCAGTATTTT. It codes for CASMTPLLDRGPGTDTQYF.

This clone has only one observation. CDR3 nucleotide sequence: TGTGCCAGCAGCTTAACCGGGACCGCTTGGGATGAGCAGTTCTTC. Its translation: CASSLTGTAWDEQFF. This chain joins TRBV11-2 and TRBJ2-1; D may match TRBD1 or TRBD2 (5 bases each). Trimming removed 2 bases at V and 8 bases at J, with 16 bases between. Germline CDR1 SGHAT, CDR2 FQNNGV. The CDR3 is made up of 15 amino acids.

This clone was detected once. The genes are TRBV7-9 and TRBJ2-1; no firm D call. Germline CDR1 and CDR2: SEHNR and FQNEAQ (reference sequence). CDR3 length equals 12 residues. Trimming took 1 base from V and 9 from J, leaving 7 bases between them. The CDR3 DNA reads as TGTGCCAGCAGCTTAGACGGTGGTGAGCAGTTCTTC. Its protein is CASSLDGGEQFF. The full variable domain, with the rest looked up from reference TRBV7-9 and TRBJ2-1, is DTGVSQNPRHKITKRGQNVTFRCDPISEHNRLYWYRQTLGQGPEFLTYFQNEAQLEKSRLLSDRFSAERPKGSFSTLEIQRTEQGDSAMYLCASSLDGGEQFFGPGTRLTVL.

To note about this clone: Other nucleotide sequences in the sample specify the same CDR3. The chain is built from TRBV5-1 and TRBJ2-3, with 10 bases fitting TRBD1. The CDR3 sequence is 15 residues long. The germline V gene has CDR1 SGHRS and CDR2 YFSETQ. Losses at the gene ends were 4 bases for V and 1 base for J; bases not matched to a gene: 3. The CDR3 loop reads CASSPGTGGTDTQYF. As DNA, the CDR3 is TGCGCCAGCAGCCCAGGGACAGGGGGCACAGATACGCAGTATTTT.

Turning to this clone: Other nucleotide sequences from this sample produce the same CDR3. This chain uses TRBV6-6 with TRBJ2-7; D tentatively fits TRBD1 or TRBD2 (5 bases each). Germline-derived CDR1 and CDR2 are MNHNY and SVGAGI (reference sequence). This CDR3 region has 15 residues. V shed 0 bases and J shed 1 base, with 10 bases lying between them. The CDR3 DNA is TGTGCCAGCAGTTACTCGAGTGGGGGATCCTACGAGCAGTACTTC. It specifies CASSYSSGGSYEQYF.

With regard to this clone: Distinct nucleotide sequences in the sample also encode this CDR3. The V call is TRBV10-2, the J call TRBJ1-2; D may be TRBD1 (5 bases). Trimming left V 3 bases short and J 3 bases short, with 8 bases between. The CDR3 runs to 13 residues. Germline V lookup: CDR1 WSHSY, CDR2 SAAADI. CDR3 in amino acids: CASSEGVDYGYTF. The DNA for the CDR3 is TGCGCCAGCAGTGAAGGGGTTGACTATGGCTACACCTTC.